Following are 7 T cell receptor beta chains from one sample sequenced in a study of blood T cell repertoires in COVID-19. The method was immunoSEQ multiplex PCR; TCRdb's version includes in-frame clones alone and lacks a portion of them. This table holds some 100,000 clones, roughly 88% found once. The sequenced material came from peripheral blood. The receptors originated from a woman in her 70s with acute or convalescent COVID-19.

This sequence joins TRBV6-5 and TRBJ1-1, with D perhaps matching TRBD1 (6 bases). Deletions cut 5 bases from V and 1 base from J, with 11 bases between. CDR3 size: 14 residues. Germline loops: CDR1 MNHEY, CDR2 SVGAGI. CDR3 in amino acids: CASSKQGWNTEAFF. CDR3 DNA: TGTGCCAGCAGTAAACAGGGTTGGAACACTGAAGCTTTCTTT.

As DNA, the CDR3 is TGCGCCAGCAGCCAGGACAGGCTCTATGGCTACACCTTC. This codes for CASSQDRLYGYTF. The chain carries TRBV5-1 and TRBJ1-2; the match to TRBD1 covers 7 bases. With 4 bases clipped from V and 4 bases from J, the junction kept 4 bases outside the gene matches. Germline V gene data show CDR1 as SGHRS and CDR2 as YFSETQ. The CDR3 runs to 13 residues.

V usage is TRBV18 and J usage is TRBJ1-1, with D perhaps matching TRBD1 (5 bases). With 2 bases removed from V and 2 bases from J, the gap between germline ends came to 6 bases. Germline V gene lookup returns CDR1 KGHSH and CDR2 LQKENI. The CDR3 has 13 residues. Here the CDR3 reads CASSPTGNTEAFF. The CDR3 DNA is TGTGCCAGCTCACCAACAGGAAACACTGAAGCTTTCTTT.

The chain is built from TRBV5-1 and TRBJ2-3; unclear D gene. Germline V gene lookup returns CDR1 SGHRS and CDR2 YFSETQ. V was cut by 4 bases and J by 6 bases, with 15 bases left in between. This CDR3 region has 14 residues. CDR3 DNA sequence: TGCGCCAGCAGCCCCCTCCAGCGCCGGGATACGCAGTATTTT. This gives the protein CASSPLQRRDTQYF.

This clone was observed a single time. The V gene is TRBV7-9, the J gene TRBJ1-2, with D perhaps matching TRBD1 (6 bases). Germline values: CDR1 SEHNR, CDR2 FQNEAQ (reference sequence). This CDR3 is built from 13 residues. The ends were cut back, 5 bases at V and 4 bases at J, with 11 bases in the middle. CDR3 bases: TGTGCCAGCAGCGCCGGACAGCGCTATGGCTACACCTTC. Amino acid sequence: CASSAGQRYGYTF.

V is TRBV7-7 and J is TRBJ2-2; 7 bases are shared with TRBD1. V shed 2 bases and J 1 base; nucleotides not matched to a gene: 7. CDR1 and CDR2 from the germline V gene are SSHAT and FNYEAQ (reference sequence). The CDR3 consists of 17 residues. CDR3 in amino acids: CASSLTSTGVNTGELFF. The CDR3 DNA follows: TGTGCCAGCAGCTTAACCAGTACAGGGGTGAACACCGGGGAGCTGTTTTTT. Filled out from reference TRBV7-7 and TRBJ2-2, the complete variable domain reads GAGVSQSPRYKVTKRGQDVTLRCDPISSHATLYWYQQALGQGPEFLTYFNYEAQPDKSGLPSDRFSAERPEGSISTLTIQRTEQRDSAMYRCASSLTSTGVNTGELFFGEGSRLTVL.

The chain links TRBV5-1 to TRBJ2-5; 7 bases are a match to TRBD2. Per the germline V gene, CDR1 is SGHRS and CDR2 is YFSETQ. This CDR3 comprises 16 residues. Germline trimming cut 0 bases from V and 2 bases from J; bases unmatched to any gene: 7. The CDR3 region has the DNA TGCGCCAGCAGCTTGGGGGGAGCGGGAAGTCAAGAGACCCAGTACTTC. This codes for CASSLGGAGSQETQYF.